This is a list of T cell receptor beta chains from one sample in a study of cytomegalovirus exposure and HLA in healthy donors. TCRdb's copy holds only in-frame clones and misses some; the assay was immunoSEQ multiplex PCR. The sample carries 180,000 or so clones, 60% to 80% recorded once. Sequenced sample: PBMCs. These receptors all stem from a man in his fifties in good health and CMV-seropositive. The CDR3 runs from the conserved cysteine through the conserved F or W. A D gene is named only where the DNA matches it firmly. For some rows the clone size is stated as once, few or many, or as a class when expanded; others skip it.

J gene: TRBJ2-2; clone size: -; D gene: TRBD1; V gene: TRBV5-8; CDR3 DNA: TGTGCCAGCAGTGGGACAGGGTTGGGGGAGCTGTTTTTT; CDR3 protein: CASSGTGLGELFF
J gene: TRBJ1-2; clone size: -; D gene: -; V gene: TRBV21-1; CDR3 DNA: TGTGCCAGCAGCACTACTTTGGGGGCTCGGGATTTTTATGGCTACACCTTC; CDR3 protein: CASSTTLGARDFYGYTF
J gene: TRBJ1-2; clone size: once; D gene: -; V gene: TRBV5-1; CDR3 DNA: TGCGCCAGCAGCTTGGTTGTGACAGATAGGTCTAACTATGGCTACACCTTC; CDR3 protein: CASSLVVTDRSNYGYTF
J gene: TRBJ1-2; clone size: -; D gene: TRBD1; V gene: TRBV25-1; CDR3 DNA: TGTGCCAGCAGTGAACGGGGACAGGGTTATGGCTACACCTTC; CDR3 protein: CASSERGQGYGYTF
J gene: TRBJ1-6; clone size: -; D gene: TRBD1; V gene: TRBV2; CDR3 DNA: TGTGCCAGCAGATCCGAACAGGGGGCTTCACCCCTCCACTTT; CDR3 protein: CASRSEQGASPLHF
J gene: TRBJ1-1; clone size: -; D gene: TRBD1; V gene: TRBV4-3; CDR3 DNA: TGCGCCAGCAGCCAAGAATGGCGGGACAGGGGGATTGTCACTGAAGCTTTCTTT; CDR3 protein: CASSQEWRDRGIVTEAFF
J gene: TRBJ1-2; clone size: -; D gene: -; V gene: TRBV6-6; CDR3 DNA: TGTGCCAGCACCCAAGGGGGGGCAAGTGGCTACACCTTC; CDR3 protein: CASTQGGASGYTF
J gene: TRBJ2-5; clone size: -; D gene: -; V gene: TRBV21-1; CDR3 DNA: TGTGCCAGCACGGGGGACCAAGAGACCCAGTACTTC; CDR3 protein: CASTGDQETQYF
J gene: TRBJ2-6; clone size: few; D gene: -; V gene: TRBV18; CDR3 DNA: TGTGCCAGCTCACCATTCTCAGGGTACTCTGGGGCCAACGTCCTGACTTTC; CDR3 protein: CASSPFSGYSGANVLTF
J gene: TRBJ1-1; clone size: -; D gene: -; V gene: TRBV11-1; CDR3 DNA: TGTGCCAGCAGCCGAGATTATAAGGGAGCCGCCGGCACTGAAGCTTTCTTT; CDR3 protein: CASSRDYKGAAGTEAFF
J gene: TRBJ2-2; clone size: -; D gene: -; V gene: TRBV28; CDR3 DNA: TGTGCCAGCAGTTACCTAAGGGGAGGCACCGGGGAGCTGTTTTTT; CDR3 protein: CASSYLRGGTGELFF
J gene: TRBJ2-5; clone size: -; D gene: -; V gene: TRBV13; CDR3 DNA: TGTGCCAGCAGCTTAGGCCGCGGGGCCCAGTACTTC; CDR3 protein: CASSLGRGAQYF
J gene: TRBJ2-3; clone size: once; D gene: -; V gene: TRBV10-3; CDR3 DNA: TGTGCCATCAGTGAGGTCAGGAAAAGCACAGATACGCAGTATTTT; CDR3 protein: CAISEVRKSTDTQYF
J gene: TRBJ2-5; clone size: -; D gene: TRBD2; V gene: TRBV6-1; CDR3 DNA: TGTGCCACCGATATCCGGGGGGGAGAGACCCAGTACTTC; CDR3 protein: CATDIRGGETQYF
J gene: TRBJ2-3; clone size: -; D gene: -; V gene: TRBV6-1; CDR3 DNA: TGTGCCAGCAGTGTGTACACAGATACGCAGTATTTT; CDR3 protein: CASSVYTDTQYF
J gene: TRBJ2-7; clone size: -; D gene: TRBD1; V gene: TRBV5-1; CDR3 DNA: TGCGCCAGCAGCCCGGACGGACAGGGCCCCAACTACGAGCAGTACTTC; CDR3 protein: CASSPDGQGPNYEQYF
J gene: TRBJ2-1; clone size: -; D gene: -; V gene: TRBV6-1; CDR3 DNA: TGTGCCAGCGATGCCAGGTTCGATGAGCAGTTCTTC; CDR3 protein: CASDARFDEQFF
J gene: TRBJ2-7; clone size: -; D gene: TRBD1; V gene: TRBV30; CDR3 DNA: TGTGCCAGTGAAGGACAGGGATCTTCCGAGCAGTACTTC; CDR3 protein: CASEGQGSSEQYF
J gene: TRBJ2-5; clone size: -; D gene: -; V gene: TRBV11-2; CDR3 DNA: TGTGCCAGCAGCATACAGGGGGGGGAGACCCAGTACTTC; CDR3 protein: CASSIQGGETQYF
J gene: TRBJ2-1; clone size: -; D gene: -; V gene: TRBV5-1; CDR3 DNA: TGCGCCAGCAGCTTAGAACGGTCCAATGAGCAGTTCTTC; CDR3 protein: CASSLERSNEQFF
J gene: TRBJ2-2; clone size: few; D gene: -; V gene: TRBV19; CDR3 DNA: TGTGCCAGTAGTATCGCCGGGGAGCTGTTTTTT; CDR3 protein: CASSIAGELFF
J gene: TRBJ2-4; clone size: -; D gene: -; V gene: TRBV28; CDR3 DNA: TGTGCCAGCAGTCTAACCCGTAGGGGCCTAGCCAAAAACATTCAGTACTTC; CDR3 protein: CASSLTRRGLAKNIQYF
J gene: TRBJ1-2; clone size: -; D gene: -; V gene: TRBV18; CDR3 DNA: TGTGCCAGCTCCCAGGGACAACATAACTATGGCTACACCTTC; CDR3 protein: CASSQGQHNYGYTF
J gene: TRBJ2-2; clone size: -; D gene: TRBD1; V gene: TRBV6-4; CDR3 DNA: TGTGCCAGCACCCCTGGGACAGGGAGAGGCGGGGAGCTGTTTTTT; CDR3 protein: CASTPGTGRGGELFF
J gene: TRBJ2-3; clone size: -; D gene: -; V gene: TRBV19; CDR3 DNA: TGTGCCAGTAGTATCGATGGGCGTGATACGCAGTATTTT; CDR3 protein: CASSIDGRDTQYF
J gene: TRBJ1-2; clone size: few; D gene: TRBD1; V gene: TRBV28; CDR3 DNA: TGTGCCAGCATCGGAGGGGGCAGGGAAGGCTATGGCTACACCTTC; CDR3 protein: CASIGGGREGYGYTF
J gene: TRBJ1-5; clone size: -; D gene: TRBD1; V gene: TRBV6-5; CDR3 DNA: TGTGCCAGCAGACAACTACAGGGGGCTCATCAGCCCCAGCATTTT; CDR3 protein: CASRQLQGAHQPQHF
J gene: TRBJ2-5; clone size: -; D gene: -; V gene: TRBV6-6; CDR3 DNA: TGTGCCAGCAGTTACTCGGAACTACCGACCCAGTACTTC; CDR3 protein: CASSYSELPTQYF
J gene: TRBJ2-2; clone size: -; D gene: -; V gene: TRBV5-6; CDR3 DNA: TGTGCCAGCAGTCTTATAGGGGACACCGGGGAGCTGTTTTTT; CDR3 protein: CASSLIGDTGELFF
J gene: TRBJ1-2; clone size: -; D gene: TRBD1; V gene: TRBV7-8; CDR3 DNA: TGTGCCAGCAGCCGCCGGGACAGGGGCGACTCTCTGAGCTACACCTTC; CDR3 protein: CASSRRDRGDSLSYTF
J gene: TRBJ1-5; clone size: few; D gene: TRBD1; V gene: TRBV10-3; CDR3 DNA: TGTGCCATCAGTCCGGGACAGGGGGGTCAGCCCCAGCATTTT; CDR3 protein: CAISPGQGGQPQHF
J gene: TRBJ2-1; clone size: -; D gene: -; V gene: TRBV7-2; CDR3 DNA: TGTGCCAGCAGCCCAACGACTGGCCTGGACAATGAGCAGTTCTTC; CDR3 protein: CASSPTTGLDNEQFF
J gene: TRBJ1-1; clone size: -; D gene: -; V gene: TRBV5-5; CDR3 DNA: TGTGCCAGCAGCTTTACACAGGCTGAAGCTTTCTTT; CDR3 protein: CASSFTQAEAFF
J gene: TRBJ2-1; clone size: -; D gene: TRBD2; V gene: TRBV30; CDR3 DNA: TGTGCCTGGAGTAGTCGCGGGGGGCCCCCCTACAATGAGCAGTTCTTC; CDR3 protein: CAWSSRGGPPYNEQFF
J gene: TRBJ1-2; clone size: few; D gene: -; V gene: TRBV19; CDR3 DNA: TGTGCCAGTAGGAAAGGAGGGGACTATGGCTACACCTTC; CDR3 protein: CASRKGGDYGYTF
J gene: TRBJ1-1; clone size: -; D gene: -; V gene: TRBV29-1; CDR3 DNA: TGCAGCGTCGCGCCTCGAGCCCCTGAAGCTTTCTTT; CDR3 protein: CSVAPRAPEAFF
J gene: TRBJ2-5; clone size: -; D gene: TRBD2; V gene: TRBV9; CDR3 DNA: TGTGCCAGCAGCGCACAGACTAGCGGGGCCTTCCAAGAGACCCAGTACTTC; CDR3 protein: CASSAQTSGAFQETQYF
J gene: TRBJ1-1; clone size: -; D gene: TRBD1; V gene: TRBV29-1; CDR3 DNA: TGCAGCGGGCGGGACAGGGCGGGCACTGAAGCTTTCTTT; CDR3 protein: CSGRDRAGTEAFF
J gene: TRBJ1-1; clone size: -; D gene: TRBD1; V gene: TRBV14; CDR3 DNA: TGTGCCAGCAGCCTCGACAGGGTAATTTACACTGAAGCTTTCTTT; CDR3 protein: CASSLDRVIYTEAFF